The source of this TCR beta chain is a study of blood T cell repertoires in COVID-19. Clones were read by immunoSEQ multiplex PCR, and TCRdb kept only the in-frame ones, dropping some. The sample lists approximately 400,000 clones, 88% occurring once. Unmatched junction bases numbered 10, after V lost 3 bases and J lost 4 bases. CDR1 and CDR2 from the germline V gene are SGDLS and YYNGEE. This CDR3 has 17 amino acids. The sequenced material came from peripheral blood. The gene calls are TRBV9 and TRBJ1-3; 10 nucleotides align to TRBD1. This sequence was found in a woman aged 45-65 years with COVID-19, enrolled during active disease. Here the CDR3 reads CASSGTDRGTAGNTIYF. CDR3 in DNA: TGTGCCAGCAGCGGGACGGACAGGGGGACTGCGGGAAACACCATATATTTT. The variable domain in full, with the rest retrieved from reference TRBV9 and TRBJ1-3, is DSGVTQTPKHLITATGQRVTLRCSPRSGDLSVYWYQQSLDQGLQFLIQYYNGEERAKGNILERFSAQQFPDLHSELNLSSLELGDSALYFCASSGTDRGTAGNTIYFGEGSWLTVV.